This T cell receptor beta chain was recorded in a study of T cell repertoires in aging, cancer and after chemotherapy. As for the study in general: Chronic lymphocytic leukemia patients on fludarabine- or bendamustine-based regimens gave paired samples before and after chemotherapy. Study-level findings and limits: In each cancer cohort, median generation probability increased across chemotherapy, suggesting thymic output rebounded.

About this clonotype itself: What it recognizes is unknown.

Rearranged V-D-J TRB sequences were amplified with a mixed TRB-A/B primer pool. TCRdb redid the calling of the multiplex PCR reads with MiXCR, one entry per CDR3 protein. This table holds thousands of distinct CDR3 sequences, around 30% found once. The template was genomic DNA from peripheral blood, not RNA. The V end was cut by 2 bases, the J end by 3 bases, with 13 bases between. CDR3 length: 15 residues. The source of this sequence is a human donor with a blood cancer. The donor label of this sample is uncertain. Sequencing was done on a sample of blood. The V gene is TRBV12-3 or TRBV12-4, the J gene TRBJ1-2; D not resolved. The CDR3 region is CASSLSTIKHYGYTF. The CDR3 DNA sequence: TGTGCCAGCAGTTTATCGACAATTAAACACTATGGCTACACCTTC.